These 25 T cell receptor beta chains were sequenced from one sample in a study of cytomegalovirus exposure and HLA in healthy donors. PCR amplification relied on 60 Vbeta primers (plus 13 Jbeta primers). Assay: immunoSEQ multiplex PCR; the TCRdb copy retains only in-frame clones and omits some. The sample has tens of thousands of clones. Sequencing was done on a sample of PBMCs. The receptors shown here come from a man aged 25 to 40 in good health and CMV-seropositive.

The chain links TRBV6-5 to TRBJ2-3; D is perhaps TRBD2 (6 bases). The V gene's germline CDR1 is MNHEY and CDR2 SVGAGI. This CDR3 spans 11 amino acids. V lost 6 bases, J lost 9 bases, and 10 bases lay in between. The CDR3 here is CASRRLVTQYF. The CDR3 DNA is TGTGCCAGCAGACGACTAGTAACGCAGTATTTT.

As regards this clone: One end of the junction varies from germline; a read error may be responsible. The genes are TRBV5-1 and TRBJ2-7; tentative D call: TRBD1 (6 bases). Germline CDR1 SGHRS, CDR2 YFSETQ. CDR3 length: 11 residues. The CDR3, as DNA: TGCGCCAGCAGCTTGGCAGGGGCGCGGTTCTTC. Translated: CASSLAGARFF. The whole variable domain, filled in from reference TRBV5-1 and TRBJ2-7, reads KAGVTQTPRYLIKTRGQQVTLSCSPISGHRSVSWYQQTPGQGLQFLFEYFSETQRNKGNFPGRFSGRQFSNSRSEMNVSTLELGDSALYLCASSLAGARFFGPGTRLTVT.

The chain carries TRBV4-1 and TRBJ1-1; D is perhaps TRBD1 (6 bases). The germline V and J ends were trimmed by 5 bases and 1 base, with 8 bases remaining between them. This CDR3 region has 13 residues. Germline lookup yields CDR1 MGHRA and CDR2 YSYEKL. The CDR3 reads CASSGQRNTEAFF. The CDR3 DNA is TGCGCCAGCAGCGGACAGAGGAACACTGAAGCTTTCTTT.

The chain combines TRBV4-2 with TRBJ2-7; 13 positions agree with TRBD2. J gave up 5 bases and V 4 bases, and 5 bases lay outside the gene matches. There are 15 residues in the CDR3. Germline V gene data show CDR1 as LGHNA and CDR2 as YNFKEQ. The CDR3: CASSPGTSGAHEQYF. Here the CDR3 DNA reads TGTGCCAGCAGCCCCGGGACTAGCGGGGCCCACGAGCAGTACTTC.

J is TRBJ2-1 and V is TRBV10-1, with no clear D. The CDR3 contains 15 residues. Trimming stripped 6 bases from V and 7 bases from J, with 19 bases between. In germline, CDR1 is WNHNN, CDR2 SYGVQD (reference sequence). CDR3 in DNA: TGCGCCAGCAGCCCAGACACCCGAGCATGGAATGAGCAGTTCTTC. Amino acids: CASSPDTRAWNEQFF.

The genes are TRBV6-6 and TRBJ2-1; D unresolved. CDR3 length: 14 residues. CDR1 MNHNY and CDR2 SVGAGI come from the germline V gene (reference sequence). V shed 4 bases and J shed 7 bases, with 14 bases lying between them. The CDR3 is CASSSPNAENEQFF. In nucleotides, the CDR3 is TGTGCCAGCAGTTCACCGAACGCCGAGAATGAGCAGTTCTTC.

CDR3 loop: CAIRDFSNEQFF. CDR3 sequence (DNA): TGTGCCATCCGGGACTTCTCGAATGAGCAGTTCTTC. The chain combines TRBV2 with TRBJ2-1; perhaps TRBD2 as D (6 bases). Looked up from germline, CDR1 is SNHLY and CDR2 is FYNNEI. The CDR3 loop spans 12 amino acids. V was pared by 10 bases and J by 7 bases, with 14 bases between.

The CDR3 reads CASTPSGIYGANVLTF. CDR3 DNA sequence: TGTGCCAGCACGCCGTCAGGGATCTATGGGGCCAACGTCCTGACTTTC. The rearrangement uses TRBV11-3 and TRBJ2-6; D might be TRBD1 (5 bases). The germline V gene encodes CDR1 SGHNT and CDR2 YENEEA. The V end was cut by 7 bases, the J end by 3 bases, with 16 bases between. This CDR3 is built from 16 residues. Full variable domain (remainder filled in from reference TRBV11-3 and TRBJ2-6): EAGVVQSPRYKIIEKKQPVAFWCNPISGHNTLYWYLQNLGQGPELLIRYENEEAVDDSQLPKDRFSAERLKGVDSTLKIQPAELGDSAVYLCASTPSGIYGANVLTFGAGSRLTVL.

The chain links TRBV14 to TRBJ1-1; 7 nucleotides line up with TRBD1. With V trimmed by 0 bases and J by 0 bases, 1 base remained unmatched. CDR3 size: 15 residues. Germline CDR1 and CDR2: SGHDN and FVKESK. CDR3: CASSQDDRVNTEAFF. In nucleotides, the CDR3 is TGTGCCAGCAGCCAAGACGACAGGGTGAACACTGAAGCTTTCTTT.

The chain joins TRBV5-1 to TRBJ2-3, with 7 positions matching TRBD2. CDR3 length: 16 amino acids. Germline V lookup: CDR1 SGHRS, CDR2 YFSETQ. V trimming: 5 bases; J trimming: 2 bases; junction bases outside the gene matches: 11. The CDR3 DNA reads as TGCGCCAGCAGTCCCGATTTACGGGGGGTCACAGATACGCAGTATTTT. Translating it yields CASSPDLRGVTDTQYF.

The genes are TRBV7-9 and TRBJ2-5; D gene ambiguous. The CDR3 extends over 12 amino acids. Germline values: CDR1 SEHNR, CDR2 FQNEAQ (reference sequence). V shed 10 bases and J shed 10 bases, with 19 bases lying between them. CDR3 in DNA: TGTGCCATTACGAATGGAGCGATAGACCAGTACTTC. It is translated as CAITNGAIDQYF.

The chain links TRBV7-2 to TRBJ1-2; weak D call: TRBD1 (6 bases). CDR1 is SGHTA, CDR2 FQGNSA, per germline. The CDR3 totals 16 residues. Between the trimmed V and J ends, which lost 3 bases and 1 base, there was a span of 15 bases. Here the CDR3 DNA reads TGTGCCAGCAGCTTGTGGTCGACAGGCAATAACTATGGCTACACCTTC. Translating gives CASSLWSTGNNYGYTF.

This sequence joins TRBV19 and TRBJ2-7, with 10 bases aligning to TRBD2. The CDR3 contains 15 residues. CDR1 and CDR2 (germline): LNHDA, SQIVND (reference sequence). Trimming at V came to 3 bases and at J to 6 bases, leaving 8 bases not matched to a gene. The CDR3 DNA follows: TGTGCCAGTAGTATTTCAGCGGGGGGGCTTGCCGAGCAGTACTTC. As protein: CASSISAGGLAEQYF. Full variable domain (outside the CDR3, taken from reference TRBV19 and TRBJ2-7): DGGITQSPKYLFRKEGQNVTLSCEQNLNHDAMYWYRQDPGQGLRLIYYSQIVNDFQKGDIAEGYSVSREKKESFPLTVTSAQKNPTAFYLCASSISAGGLAEQYFGPGTRLTVT.

V and J are TRBV4-2 and TRBJ1-1; a weak D match, TRBD1 (5 bases). V lost 2 bases and J lost 8, with 6 bases in between. There are 11 residues in the CDR3. Per the germline V gene, CDR1 is LGHNA and CDR2 is YNFKEQ. CDR3 sequence reads: CASSQKGEAFF. In DNA form, the CDR3 reads TGTGCCAGCAGCCAAAAGGGGGAAGCTTTCTTT.

This chain joins TRBV6-5 and TRBJ2-1; D unresolved. This CDR3 spans 13 amino acids. The germline V gene encodes CDR1 MNHEY and CDR2 SVGAGI. Trimming removed 2 bases at V and 5 bases at J, with 7 bases between. DNA for the CDR3: TGTGCCAGCAGTTACGAACTTAACAATGAGCAGTTCTTC. Translating it yields CASSYELNNEQFF.

The V call is TRBV7-3, the J call TRBJ2-3, with TRBD2 as a possible D gene (5 bases). This CDR3 spans 12 amino acids. Trimming removed 6 bases at V and 5 bases at J, with 9 bases between. Germline V gene lookup returns CDR1 SGHTA and CDR2 FQGTGA. CDR3: CASRNGGDTQYF. The CDR3 DNA reads TGTGCCAGCAGAAACGGAGGAGATACGCAGTATTTT.

V usage is TRBV6-6 and J usage is TRBJ2-6; TRBD1 might be the D (5 bases). Trimming cost V 6 bases and J 1 base, with 13 bases left between them. The CDR3 totals 16 residues. Germline-derived CDR1 and CDR2 are MNHNY and SVGAGI (reference sequence). DNA for the CDR3: TGTGCCAGCAGAAAAACCCCAGGGTCTGGGGCCAACGTCCTGACTTTC. Residues: CASRKTPGSGANVLTF.

The chain has TRBV4-1 and TRBJ2-5; D call uncertain. Per germline, CDR1 MGHRA and CDR2 YSYEKL. The V and J ends lost 2 bases and 0 bases respectively, with 7 bases between them. The CDR3 length is 14 residues. As DNA, the CDR3 is TGCGCCAGCAGCCAACAGTCCTACCAAGAGACCCAGTACTTC. Amino acids: CASSQQSYQETQYF.

The rearrangement links TRBV5-1 to TRBJ2-7, with D unresolved. This CDR3 contains 14 residues. Germline CDR1 SGHRS, CDR2 YFSETQ. V lost 0 bases and J 0 bases, leaving 7 bases between the germline ends. The CDR3 loop is CASSLELSSYEQYF. The CDR3 nucleotides are TGCGCCAGCAGCTTGGAGCTAAGCTCCTACGAGCAGTACTTC.

This chain connects TRBV7-9 to TRBJ1-1, with 7 nucleotides matching TRBD1. Unmatched junction bases numbered 4, after V lost 2 bases and J lost 1 base. The CDR3 has 15 residues. Looked up from germline, CDR1 is SEHNR and CDR2 is FQNEAQ (reference sequence). DNA for the CDR3: TGTGCCAGCAGCTTAAGAGGGGACAGGAACACTGAAGCTTTCTTT. Translated, it gives CASSLRGDRNTEAFF.

The V gene is TRBV9, the J gene TRBJ1-1; D not certain. The germline V and J ends were trimmed by 0 bases and 0 bases, with 6 bases remaining between them. The CDR3 totals 14 residues. In germline, CDR1 is SGDLS, CDR2 YYNGEE. The CDR3: CASSVGQMNTEAFF. For the CDR3, the DNA is TGTGCCAGCAGCGTAGGGCAGATGAACACTGAAGCTTTCTTT. Using reference TRBV9 and TRBJ1-1 for the parts outside the CDR3, the full variable domain is DSGVTQTPKHLITATGQRVTLRCSPRSGDLSVYWYQQSLDQGLQFLIQYYNGEERAKGNILERFSAQQFPDLHSELNLSSLELGDSALYFCASSVGQMNTEAFFGQGTRLTVV.

The chain joins TRBV6-5 to TRBJ2-3; 8 nucleotides agree with TRBD1. Germline-derived CDR1 and CDR2 are MNHEY and SVGAGI. Trimming at V came to 6 bases and at J to 1 base, leaving 6 bases not matched to a gene. The CDR3 has 15 amino acids. The CDR3 DNA reads TGTGCCAGCAGCCGCGACAGGGGAGGCACAGATACGCAGTATTTT. Its translation is CASSRDRGGTDTQYF.

To note about this clone: The junction departs from the called germline gene at one end, perhaps through a read error. The V and J genes are TRBV7-7 and TRBJ2-1; 7 bases are shared with TRBD1. Germline V gene data show CDR1 as SSHAT and CDR2 as FNYEAQ (reference sequence). The CDR3 has 13 residues. The CDR3 loop reads CASSYDRDNEQFF. Here the CDR3 DNA reads TGTGCTAGCAGCTATGACAGGGACAATGAGCAGTTCTTC.

This chain connects TRBV30 to TRBJ2-3, with D perhaps matching TRBD1 (6 bases). The germline CDR1 and CDR2 sequences are GTSNPN and SVGIG (reference sequence). The V and J ends lost 5 bases and 2 bases respectively, with 17 bases between them. CDR3 length: 15 amino acids. The DNA for the CDR3 is TGTGCCTGGTCCTACAAGGACAGCTTCACAGATACGCAGTATTTT. This gives the protein CAWSYKDSFTDTQYF.

The chain uses TRBV6-5 and TRBJ1-2; D unresolved. This CDR3 is built from 14 residues. Germline CDR1 MNHEY, CDR2 SVGAGI. V was clipped by 2 bases and J by 8 bases, with 15 bases between them. The DNA of the CDR3 is TGTGCCAGCAGTTACACCGTAGGAGCGGGAGGCTACACCTTC. Its protein is CASSYTVGAGGYTF.